Listed below are T cell receptor beta chains from one sample, sequenced in a study of shared clonotypes between healthy human individuals. Clones were read by immunoSEQ multiplex PCR, and TCRdb kept only the in-frame ones, dropping some. This sample yields approximately 1.5 million clones, of which about 98.5% are seen a single time; 0.36% belongs to the top ten. Sequencing used naive CD4+ T cells sorted from blood. These receptors were obtained from a man under 40 in good health. The CDR3 runs from the conserved cysteine through the conserved F or W. D genes are given only for firm matches. Clone size is given for some rows only: seen once, a few or many times, or a class if the clone is expanded.

>NA|TRBV5-1|TRBJ2-3|once
CASSSRGDTQYF
TGCGCCAGCAGCTCCCGCGGAGATACGCAGTATTTT
>NA|TRBV28|TRBJ1-2|NA
CASSPSPGPDYGYTF
TGTGCCAGCAGTCCCTCCCCAGGGCCAGACTATGGCTACACCTTC
>TRBD2|TRBV6-1|TRBJ2-7|NA
CASSSGRAAGEQYF
TGTGCCAGCTCCAGCGGGAGGGCCGCTGGCGAGCAGTACTTC
>NA|TRBV6-5|TRBJ2-3|once
CASRLGITSTDTQYF
TGTGCCAGCAGGCTAGGGATCACTAGCACAGATACGCAGTATTTT
>NA|TRBV9|TRBJ1-3|NA
CASSVGLGRTGNTIYF
TGTGCCAGCAGCGTAGGTCTAGGGCGGACTGGAAACACCATATATTTT
>TRBD2|TRBV5-4|TRBJ2-1|NA
CASSSRTSGPQHNEQFF
TGTGCCAGCAGCTCCCGGACTAGCGGGCCCCAACACAATGAGCAGTTCTTC
>NA|TRBV28|TRBJ1-5|NA
CASSLVGNQPQHF
TGTGCCAGCAGCCTCGTAGGCAATCAGCCCCAGCATTTT
>TRBD1|TRBV5-4|TRBJ1-1|NA
CASSFGTVMNTEAFF
TGTGCCAGCAGCTTCGGGACAGTCATGAACACTGAAGCTTTCTTT
>NA|TRBV18|TRBJ1-1|NA
CASSPLRQKNTEAFF
TGTGCCAGCTCACCATTGAGGCAGAAAAACACTGAAGCTTTCTTT
>NA|TRBV4-3|TRBJ1-2|NA
CASSQAPGARGYTF
TGCGCCAGCAGCCAGGCCCCGGGGGCTCGTGGCTACACCTTC
>TRBD1|TRBV7-3|TRBJ2-1|NA
CASSLDGTGYNEQFF
TGTGCCAGCAGCTTGGATGGGACAGGCTACAATGAGCAGTTCTTC
>TRBD2|TRBV4-2|TRBJ2-5|NA
CASSQVRTSGRSETQYF
TGTGCCAGCAGCCAAGTAAGGACTAGCGGGAGGTCGGAGACCCAGTACTTC
>NA|TRBV15|TRBJ2-5|NA
CATSLDSRRETQYF
TGTGCCACCAGCCTGGACAGCCGGCGGGAGACCCAGTACTTC
>NA|TRBV7-2|TRBJ2-7|NA
CASSSSAADSYEQYF
TGTGCCAGCAGCTCCTCGGCGGCGGACTCCTACGAGCAGTACTTC
>TRBD2|TRBV6-6|TRBJ2-3|NA
CASSYGPSGNTDTQYF
TGTGCCAGCAGTTACGGTCCTAGCGGGAACACAGATACGCAGTATTTT
>TRBD1|TRBV19|TRBJ1-5|NA
CASSRRSGTERVNQPQHF
TGTGCCAGTAGTAGGCGATCAGGGACAGAGCGAGTCAATCAGCCCCAGCATTTT
>NA|TRBV7-2|TRBJ1-2|NA
CASSLVGVGGYGYTF
TGTGCCAGCAGCTTAGTGGGAGTGGGGGGCTATGGCTACACCTTC
>TRBD1|TRBV7-2|TRBJ2-7|NA
CASSPDRVSYEQYF
TGTGCCAGCAGCCCTGACAGGGTTTCGTACGAGCAGTACTTC
>NA|TRBV30|TRBJ1-3|NA
CAWSVQGFSGNTIYF
TGTGCCTGGAGTGTACAAGGATTCTCTGGAAACACCATATATTTT
>NA|TRBV10-3|TRBJ2-2|once
CAIRGNSSGTPGHGELFF
TGTGCCATCAGGGGGAATTCTTCTGGGACCCCGGGGCACGGGGAGCTGTTTTTT
>NA|TRBV20-1|TRBJ2-5|NA
CSGQEAETQYF
TGCAGTGGGCAAGAGGCGGAGACCCAGTACTTC
>TRBD1|TRBV5-1|TRBJ2-2|NA
CASSDPRTGDTGELFF
TGCGCCAGCAGCGATCCGCGGACAGGGGACACCGGGGAGCTGTTTTTT
>TRBD1|TRBV6-5|TRBJ1-2|NA
CASSHGQGRAYGYTF
TGTGCCAGCAGCCATGGACAGGGCCGGGCCTATGGCTACACCTTC
>NA|TRBV5-4|TRBJ2-7|NA
CASSSKVPPYEQYF
TGTGCCAGCAGCTCGAAGGTCCCCCCCTACGAGCAGTACTTC
>NA|TRBV6-5|TRBJ1-2|NA
CASIRTDYGYTF
TGTGCCAGCATCCGGACAGACTATGGCTACACCTTC
>NA|TRBV19|TRBJ2-2|NA
CASSIEGLPYTGELFF
TGTGCCAGTAGTATAGAAGGACTTCCCTACACCGGGGAGCTGTTTTTT
>NA|TRBV2|TRBJ2-7|NA
CASNRERYEQYF
TGTGCCAGCAACCGGGAGCGGTACGAGCAGTACTTC